The sequence of this T cell receptor (beta chain) was determined in a study of OX40 agonist ivuxolimab in advanced cancers. Patients were ruled out by autoimmune disease history or systemic immunosuppression. Libraries were prepared by immunoSEQ multiplex PCR; TCRdb keeps only in-frame clonotypes and omits some of them. The sample holds under 200,000 clones, 85% to 95% seen once. The CDR3 sequence is 15 residues long. The ends were cut back, 4 bases at V and 4 bases at J, with 16 bases in the middle. Germline CDR1 is MGHDK and CDR2 is SYGVNS. As regards this clone: What it binds is not known.

Overall study findings and caveats: Dosing at 0.1 to 3.0 mg/kg was accompanied by clonal expansion of CD4+ and CD8+ blood T cells by week 6.

The clonotype comes from an adult with an advanced solid tumor such as melanoma, head and neck, liver or kidney cancer. Sequences were derived from CD4+ or CD8+ T cells sorted from blood, sampled in a trial of the OX40 agonist ivuxolimab. The chain uses TRBV25-1 and TRBJ1-2; a possible D gene is TRBD1 (6 bases). CDR3 sequence: CASSVGGGRGYGYTF. CDR3 nucleotide sequence: TGTGCCAGCAGTGTAGGGGGGGGACGGGGCTATGGCTACACCTTC.